These T cell receptor beta chains were read from a single sample in a study of T cell repertoires in cytomegalovirus infection. In TCRdb, the reads were re-called with MiXCR into one record per CDR3 protein. The sample has some 350,000 distinct CDR3 sequences, 15% to 20% seen once. Sequencing input: PBMCs. Every receptor here comes from a human donor in good health (CMV status not recorded). Some clones in this sample may be carry-over from other donors' samples. Each CDR3 is given with its conserved first and last residue. Fields, in order: J gene, V gene, D gene, clone size, CDR3 protein, CDR3 DNA. A D gene is named only where the DNA matches it firmly. The size of a clone is reported for some rows only, either as once, few or many, or as a class for expanded clones.

J gene: TRBJ2-3
V gene: TRBV12-5
D gene: TRBD2
clone size: few
CDR3 protein: CASGLVLVRRELDTQYF
CDR3 DNA: TGTGCTAGTGGTTTGGTACTGGTCAGGCGGGAGCTAGATACGCAGTATTTT

J gene: TRBJ2-7
V gene: TRBV10-3
D gene: TRBD1
clone size: NA
CDR3 protein: CAISEPGQGIAYEQYF
CDR3 DNA: TGTGCCATCAGTGAACCGGGACAGGGGATCGCCTACGAGCAGTACTTC

J gene: TRBJ2-3
V gene: TRBV12-3/TRBV12-4
D gene: NA
clone size: few
CDR3 protein: CASSFSTQADTQYF
CDR3 DNA: TGTGCCAGCAGTTTTTCCACGCAGGCAGATACGCAGTATTTT

J gene: TRBJ2-7
V gene: TRBV7-8
D gene: NA
clone size: many
CDR3 protein: CASSLGTPGRVRAYEQYF
CDR3 DNA: TGTGCCAGCAGCTTAGGGACCCCCGGGCGGGTTCGCGCCTACGAGCAGTACTTC

J gene: TRBJ2-2
V gene: TRBV6-1
D gene: TRBD2
clone size: NA
CDR3 protein: CASSELAGVRELFF
CDR3 DNA: TGTGCCAGCAGTGAACTAGCGGGAGTAAGGGAGCTGTTTTTT

J gene: TRBJ1-3
V gene: TRBV12-3/TRBV12-4
D gene: NA
clone size: NA
CDR3 protein: CASTARALSGNTIYF
CDR3 DNA: TGTGCCAGCACCGCCCGGGCCCTCTCTGGAAACACCATATATTTT

J gene: TRBJ1-1
V gene: TRBV5-5
D gene: NA
clone size: NA
CDR3 protein: CASSLIINTEAFF
CDR3 DNA: TGTGCCAGCAGCTTGATTATAAACACTGAAGCTTTCTTT

J gene: TRBJ2-5
V gene: TRBV7-9
D gene: NA
clone size: NA
CDR3 protein: CASSLAPNRETQYF
CDR3 DNA: TGTGCCAGCAGCTTAGCCCCAAACCGAGAGACCCAGTACTTC

J gene: TRBJ2-7
V gene: TRBV15
D gene: TRBD1
clone size: NA
CDR3 protein: CATSSGQGAGEKYF
CDR3 DNA: TGTGCCACCAGCAGTGGACAGGGGGCGGGGGAGAAGTACTTC

J gene: TRBJ2-7
V gene: TRBV6-2/TRBV6-3
D gene: TRBD1
clone size: many
CDR3 protein: CASSFGQGGERQYF
CDR3 DNA: TGTGCCAGCAGTTTCGGACAGGGTGGAGAACGGCAGTACTTC